The 3 T cell receptor beta chains presented below share a single source sample, sequenced in a study of sequential checkpoint blockade in melanoma. Using immunoSEQ multiplex PCR, the repertoire was profiled, and TCRdb retains in-frame clones only, with some absent. The sample gives over 1,400 clones, 22% of which show up once; more than 9% is in the top ten. Treatment described: randomized to nivolumab then ipilimumab (arm A) or the reverse (arm B). This sample comprised tumor tissue (inferred from file names), obtained from a patient given nivolumab and ipilimumab in sequence. These TCRs come from a human donor with melanoma.

This clone appeared a few times. This rearrangement joins TRBV11-3 to TRBJ1-1; 7 bases match TRBD1. The CDR3 loop spans 17 amino acids. Per the germline V gene, CDR1 is SGHNT and CDR2 is YENEEA. With 1 base clipped from V and 3 bases from J, the junction kept 11 bases outside the gene matches. This CDR3 reads CASSLGGGFVPDTEAFF. The DNA of the CDR3 is TGTGCCAGCAGCTTAGGAGGGGGCTTCGTTCCGGACACTGAAGCTTTCTTT.

This clone was picked up a small number of times. This sequence joins TRBV6-8 and TRBJ1-5; D is perhaps TRBD1 (5 bases). This CDR3 is built from 13 residues. V was clipped by 5 bases and J by 9 bases, with 14 bases between them. Germline V gives CDR1 MNHGY, CDR2 SAAAGT. The chain's CDR3 is CASSEGRRGPQHF. The CDR3 DNA is TGTGCCAGCAGTGAGGGGAGGAGGGGGCCCCAGCATTTT.

The chain joins TRBV16 to TRBJ1-6; no clear D gene. The CDR3 length is 13 residues. Germline V gives CDR1 KGHSY, CDR2 FQNENV. The CDR3 sequence is CASNKGEGSPLHF. CDR3 sequence (DNA): TGTGCTAGTAACAAGGGCGAGGGCTCACCCCTCCACTTT.